This T cell receptor (beta chain) was sequenced in a study of blood T cell repertoires in COVID-19. Across the whole study: The origin of the acute and convalescent COVID-19 samples was the United States, Italy and Spain.

This clone was counted once. Only in-frame clones appear in the TCRdb table, and some are missing; sequencing was by immunoSEQ multiplex PCR. Here the sample spans about 270,000 clones, about 88% being singletons. The CDR3 loop spans 14 amino acids. CDR1 and CDR2 from the germline V gene are SGHRS and YFSETQ. The trim removed 3 bases at V and 0 bases at J, leaving 0 bases unmatched. Participants' own reports of clinical history determined their cohort assignment. Two negative PCRs, clearance, or symptom resolution had been documented for recovered Cohort 3 donors. The sequence was collected from a woman between 45 and 65 years old who had recovered from COVID-19. The chain employs TRBV5-1 and TRBJ1-2, with TRBD1 matching 9 bases. Sequencing input: PBMCs or T cells enriched from blood (not recorded which). In DNA form, the CDR3 reads TGCGCCAGCAGCTGGGACAGGGCTAACTATGGCTACACCTTC. Translating it yields CASSWDRANYGYTF.